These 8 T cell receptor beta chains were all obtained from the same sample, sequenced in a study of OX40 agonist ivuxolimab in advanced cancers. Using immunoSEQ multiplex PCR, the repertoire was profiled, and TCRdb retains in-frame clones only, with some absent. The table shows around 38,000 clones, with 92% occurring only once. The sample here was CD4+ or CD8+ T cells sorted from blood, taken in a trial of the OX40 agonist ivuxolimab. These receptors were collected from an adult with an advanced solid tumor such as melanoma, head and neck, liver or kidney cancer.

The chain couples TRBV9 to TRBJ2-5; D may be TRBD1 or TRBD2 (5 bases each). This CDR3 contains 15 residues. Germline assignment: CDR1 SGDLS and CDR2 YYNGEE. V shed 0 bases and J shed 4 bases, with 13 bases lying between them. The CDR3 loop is CASSVAGTRGETQYF. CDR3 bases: TGTGCCAGCAGCGTAGCTGGGACCCGCGGAGAGACCCAGTACTTC.

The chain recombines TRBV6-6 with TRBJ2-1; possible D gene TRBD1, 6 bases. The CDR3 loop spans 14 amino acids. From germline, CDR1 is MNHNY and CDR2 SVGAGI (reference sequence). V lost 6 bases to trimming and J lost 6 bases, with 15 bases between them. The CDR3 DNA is TGTGCCAGCAGCCTGACAGGAATGGGCAATGAGCAGTTCTTC. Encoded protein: CASSLTGMGNEQFF.

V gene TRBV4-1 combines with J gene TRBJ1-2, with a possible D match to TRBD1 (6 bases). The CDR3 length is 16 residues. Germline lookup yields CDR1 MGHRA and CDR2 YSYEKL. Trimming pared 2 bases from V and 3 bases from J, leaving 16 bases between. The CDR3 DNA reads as TGCGCCAGCAGCCAAATCGGTGTCGGGGGCGACTATGGCTACACCTTC. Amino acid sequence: CASSQIGVGGDYGYTF.

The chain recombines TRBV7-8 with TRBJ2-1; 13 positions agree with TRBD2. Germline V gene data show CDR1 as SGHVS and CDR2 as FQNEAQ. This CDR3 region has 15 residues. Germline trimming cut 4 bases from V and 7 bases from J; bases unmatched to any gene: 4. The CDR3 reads CASSSGTSGKNEQFF. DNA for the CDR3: TGTGCCAGCAGCTCTGGGACTAGCGGGAAAAATGAGCAGTTCTTC.

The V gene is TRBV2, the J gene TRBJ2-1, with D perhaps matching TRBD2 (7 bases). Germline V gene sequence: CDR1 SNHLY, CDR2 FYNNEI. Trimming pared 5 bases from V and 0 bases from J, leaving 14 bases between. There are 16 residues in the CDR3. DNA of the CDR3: TGTGCCAGCAGTCCCGGGGCGGGGGCCTCCTACAATGAGCAGTTCTTC. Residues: CASSPGAGASYNEQFF.

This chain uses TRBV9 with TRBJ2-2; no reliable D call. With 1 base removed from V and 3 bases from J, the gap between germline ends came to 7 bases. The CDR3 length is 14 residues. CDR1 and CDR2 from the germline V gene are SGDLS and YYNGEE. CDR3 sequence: CASSVYADTGELFF. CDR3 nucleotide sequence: TGTGCCAGCAGCGTATATGCGGACACCGGGGAGCTGTTTTTT. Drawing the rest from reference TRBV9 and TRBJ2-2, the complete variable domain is DSGVTQTPKHLITATGQRVTLRCSPRSGDLSVYWYQQSLDQGLQFLIQYYNGEERAKGNILERFSAQQFPDLHSELNLSSLELGDSALYFCASSVYADTGELFFGEGSRLTVL.

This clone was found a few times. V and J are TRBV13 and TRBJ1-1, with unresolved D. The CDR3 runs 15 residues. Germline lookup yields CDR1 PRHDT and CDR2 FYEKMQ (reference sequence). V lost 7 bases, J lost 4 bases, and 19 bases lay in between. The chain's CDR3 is CASNEGEVGVTEAFF. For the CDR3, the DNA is TGTGCCAGCAACGAGGGAGAAGTGGGAGTCACTGAAGCTTTCTTT.

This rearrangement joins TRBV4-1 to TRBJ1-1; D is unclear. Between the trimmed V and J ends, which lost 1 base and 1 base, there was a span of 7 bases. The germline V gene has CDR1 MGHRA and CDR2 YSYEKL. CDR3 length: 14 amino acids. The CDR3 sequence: CASSQGEGNTEAFF. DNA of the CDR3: TGCGCCAGCAGCCAAGGGGAAGGGAACACTGAAGCTTTCTTT.